The 22 T cell receptor beta chains in this list originate from one sample, sequenced in a study of blood T cell repertoires in COVID-19 (TCRdb year 2020). Library construction relied on the immunoSEQ multiplex PCR assay. TCRdb retrieved this table from immuneACCESS and kept in-frame rearrangements only. Not all clones are present; in checked studies, unresolved V genes account for under half, and no reason is known for the remainder. The sample includes some 270,000 clones, with roughly 90% observed a single time. The ten largest account for around 0.84% of the sample. The sample was peripheral blood. The source of these receptors is a man younger than 40 with acute or convalescent COVID-19.

The rearrangement joins TRBV7-6 to TRBJ2-1, with 7 bases identical to TRBD2. In germline, CDR1 is SGHVS, CDR2 FNYEAQ. This CDR3 comprises 16 residues. The V segment lost 2 bases and the J segment 4 bases; nucleotides outside the gene matches: 8. The CDR3 reads CASSLRGGGAYNEQFF. The CDR3 bases are TGTGCCAGCAGCTTACGCGGGGGTGGGGCTTACAATGAGCAGTTCTTC.

V gene TRBV15 combines with J gene TRBJ1-5; the match to TRBD1 covers 9 bases. After removal of 2 bases from V and 7 bases from J, the junction contained 6 bases not matched to a gene. The CDR3 totals 15 residues. CDR1 and CDR2 (germline): LNHNV, YYDKDF (reference sequence). The CDR3 DNA sequence: TGTGCCACCAGCAGACCGGGACAGGGTTCACAGCCCCAGCATTTT. It translates to CATSRPGQGSQPQHF.

The chain recombines TRBV11-2 with TRBJ2-1; 8 bases are shared with TRBD2. Germline V lookup: CDR1 SGHAT, CDR2 FQNNGV. The CDR3 has 15 amino acids. Trimming at V came to 3 bases and at J to 9 bases, leaving 10 bases not matched to a gene. The CDR3 region has the DNA TGTGCCAGCAGCTTGGGACCGGGAGGGCCAAGTGAGCAGTTCTTC. It translates to CASSLGPGGPSEQFF. Using reference TRBV11-2 and TRBJ2-1 for the parts outside the CDR3, the full variable domain is EAGVAQSPRYKIIEKRQSVAFWCNPISGHATLYWYQQILGQGPKLLIQFQNNGVVDDSQLPKDRFSAERLKGVDSTLKIQPAKLEDSAVYLCASSLGPGGPSEQFFGPGTRLTVL.

The CDR3 DNA is TGTGCCAGTAGTATAGTTAGTTCGGACTATGGCTACACCTTC. Its translation is CASSIVSSDYGYTF. V gene TRBV19 combines with J gene TRBJ1-2; D is undetermined. The CDR3 runs to 14 residues. The germline V gene encodes CDR1 LNHDA and CDR2 SQIVND (reference sequence). The V end lost 1 base, the J end lost 3 bases, and 9 bases lay between the germline ends.

The J gene is TRBJ2-5, the V gene TRBV6-6; 8 bases align to TRBD2. Germline V gives CDR1 MNHNY, CDR2 SVGAGI (reference sequence). Losses at the gene ends were 9 bases for V and 10 bases for J; bases not matched to a gene: 16. The CDR3 is 14 amino acids. The DNA for the CDR3 is TGTGCCAGTAACAGCGGGGGTAGCTCTGGCGACCAGTACTTC. Translated, it gives CASNSGGSSGDQYF.

This sequence joins TRBV30 and TRBJ2-1, with D maybe TRBD2 (6 bases). CDR3 size: 11 residues. V lost 4 bases, J lost 10 bases, and 11 bases lay in between. The V gene's germline CDR1 is GTSNPN and CDR2 SVGIG (reference sequence). This CDR3 reads CAWNFAGEQFF. The CDR3 nucleotides read TGTGCCTGGAATTTTGCGGGAGAGCAGTTCTTC.

The chain has TRBV28 and TRBJ1-3; D might be TRBD1 (5 bases). CDR1 and CDR2 (germline): MDHEN, SYDVKM. The germline V and J ends were trimmed by 2 bases and 2 bases, with 10 bases remaining between them. This CDR3 region has 15 residues. CDR3 sequence (DNA): TGTGCCAGCAGTTTACTTGGGGCGGCTGGAAACACCATATATTTT. Encoded protein: CASSLLGAAGNTIYF. The full variable domain, completed using reference TRBV28 and TRBJ1-3, is DVKVTQSSRYLVKRTGEKVFLECVQDMDHENMFWYRQDPGLGLRLIYFSYDVKMKEKGDIPEGYSVSREKKERFSLILESASTNQTSMYLCASSLLGAAGNTIYFGEGSWLTVV.

The rearrangement uses TRBV5-4 and TRBJ2-2, with D perhaps matching TRBD2 (7 bases). The ends were cut back, 0 bases at V and 0 bases at J, with 12 bases in the middle. Germline V gene data show CDR1 as SGHNT and CDR2 as YYREEE (reference sequence). CDR3 length: 17 residues. The CDR3 spells CASSLARGAANTGELFF. In DNA, the CDR3 is TGTGCCAGCAGCTTGGCCCGGGGGGCCGCGAACACCGGGGAGCTGTTTTTT.

The rearrangement links TRBV7-9 to TRBJ1-6; D may be TRBD1 (6 bases). V was cut by 1 base and J by 4 bases, with 8 bases left in between. The germline gives CDR1 SEHNR, CDR2 FQNEAQ (reference sequence). The CDR3 sequence is 15 residues long. CDR3 sequence reads: CASSLDRVYNSPLHF. In nucleotides, the CDR3 is TGTGCCAGCAGCTTAGACAGGGTGTATAATTCACCCCTCCACTTT.

The J gene is TRBJ1-6, the V gene TRBV5-1, with 7 positions matching TRBD1. CDR1 and CDR2 (germline): SGHRS, YFSETQ. The CDR3 has 15 amino acids. V gave up 4 bases and J gave up 5 bases; unmatched junction bases: 6. The CDR3 spells CASSRPGQHNSPLHF. CDR3 coding DNA: TGCGCCAGCAGCCGCCCGGGACAGCATAATTCACCCCTCCACTTT.

The chain links TRBV11-3 to TRBJ2-2; D might be TRBD1 (6 bases). Germline V gives CDR1 SGHNT, CDR2 YENEEA. V was shortened by 1 base and J by 6 bases, with 15 bases between the two germline ends. The CDR3 is 16 amino acids. The CDR3 loop reads CASSLVAGAGAGELFF. CDR3 nucleotide sequence: TGTGCCAGCAGCTTAGTCGCCGGCGCAGGGGCCGGGGAGCTGTTTTTT.

The V gene is TRBV7-8, the J gene TRBJ2-7; TRBD1 might be the D (5 bases). The CDR3 contains 14 residues. The germline V and J ends were trimmed by 2 bases and 4 bases, with 12 bases remaining between them. Germline V gives CDR1 SGHVS, CDR2 FQNEAQ. The CDR3 here is CASSLKGNRYEQYF. In DNA, the CDR3 is TGTGCCAGCAGCTTAAAGGGGAATAGATACGAGCAGTACTTC.

This clone has more than one count but fewer than ten. The chain joins TRBV5-8 to TRBJ2-3, with D maybe TRBD1 (6 bases). CDR1 is SGHTS, CDR2 YDEGEE, per germline. V dropped 1 base and J dropped 4 bases, with 7 bases sitting between them. The CDR3 is 13 amino acids. The CDR3 coding sequence is TGTGCCAGCAGCTTGAAGGGGGCAGATACGCAGTATTTT. Amino acid sequence: CASSLKGADTQYF.

V and J are TRBV11-2 and TRBJ1-3; D is unresolved. Germline CDR1 is SGHAT and CDR2 is FQNNGV. The CDR3 runs 15 residues. The V gene lost 0 bases and the J gene lost 2 bases, with 8 bases spanning the gap. CDR3 amino acids: CASSLDGPPGNTIYF. The CDR3 bases are TGTGCCAGCAGCTTAGACGGTCCACCTGGAAACACCATATATTTT.

The V gene is TRBV10-3, the J gene TRBJ2-7; 8 nucleotides agree with TRBD1. The CDR3 totals 16 residues. V dropped 0 bases and J dropped 4; count of bases not matched to a gene: 8. The germline CDR1 and CDR2 sequences are ENHRY and SYGVKD. CDR3 sequence: CAISESWTGRSYEQYF. The CDR3, as DNA: TGTGCCATCAGTGAGTCGTGGACAGGGCGAAGTTACGAGCAGTACTTC.

This clone has a handful of counts. The gene calls are TRBV28 and TRBJ1-6; D is possibly TRBD1 (5 bases). V was pared by 4 bases and J by 4 bases, with 11 bases between. There are 15 residues in the CDR3. Germline loops: CDR1 MDHEN, CDR2 SYDVKM. Written as DNA, the CDR3 is TGTGCCAGCAGTTGGAAGGGGTCTTATAATTCACCCCTCCACTTT. Translated, it gives CASSWKGSYNSPLHF. The full variable domain, completed using reference TRBV28 and TRBJ1-6, is DVKVTQSSRYLVKRTGEKVFLECVQDMDHENMFWYRQDPGLGLRLIYFSYDVKMKEKGDIPEGYSVSREKKERFSLILESASTNQTSMYLCASSWKGSYNSPLHFGNGTRLTVT.

The chain has TRBV7-9 and TRBJ1-1, with D unresolved. Germline V gene sequence: CDR1 SEHNR, CDR2 FQNEAQ (reference sequence). The CDR3 covers 11 residues. V lost 8 bases and J 8 bases, leaving 12 bases between the germline ends. CDR3 region: CASGGIHEAFF. DNA of the CDR3: TGTGCCAGCGGAGGTATCCACGAAGCTTTCTTT.

The genes are TRBV6-5 and TRBJ2-7; D might be TRBD1 (6 bases). Trimming took 7 bases from V and 7 from J, leaving 23 bases between them. The germline V gene has CDR1 MNHEY and CDR2 SVGAGI. The CDR3 has 15 residues. For the CDR3, the DNA is TGTGCCAGCAACTTAGTCGCAGGGGCCCCGAGGGAGCAGTACTTC. Its protein product is CASNLVAGAPREQYF.

J is TRBJ1-5 and V is TRBV6-6; the D is unclear. From germline, CDR1 is MNHNY and CDR2 SVGAGI (reference sequence). This CDR3 region has 17 residues. V was shortened by 5 bases and J by 3 bases, with 20 bases between the two germline ends. CDR3 region: CASSPRNLGGFNQPQHF. The CDR3 bases are TGTGCCAGCAGTCCCAGAAACCTAGGCGGCTTCAATCAGCCCCAGCATTTT.

The chain combines TRBV7-2 with TRBJ2-1; 7 bases map to TRBD2. CDR3 size: 13 residues. V shed 2 bases and J 8 bases; nucleotides not matched to a gene: 3. From germline, CDR1 is SGHTA and CDR2 FQGNSA. CDR3: CASSLTSADEQFF. The CDR3 nucleotides read TGTGCCAGCAGCTTAACTAGCGCCGATGAGCAGTTCTTC.

The chain carries TRBV7-3 and TRBJ2-1; TRBD2 matches at 11 bases. Per the germline V gene, CDR1 is SGHTA and CDR2 is FQGTGA. The CDR3 length is 15 residues. J was trimmed by 5 bases and V by 6 bases; bases with no gene match: 6. The chain's CDR3 is CASSQRLAGNNEQFF. The CDR3 DNA reads TGTGCCAGCAGTCAGAGACTAGCGGGGAACAATGAGCAGTTCTTC.

Written as DNA, the CDR3 is TGTGCCAGCAGCTTCTTGACAGGGGCCTACGAGCAGTACTTC. Translation gives CASSFLTGAYEQYF. The chain has TRBV5-6 and TRBJ2-7; 8 nucleotides align to TRBD1. Germline V CDR1 and CDR2: SGHDT, YYEEEE. CDR3 length equals 14 residues. The V and J ends lost 2 bases and 2 bases, in that order; junction bases with no gene match: 3.